This is a list of T cell receptor beta chains from one sample in a study of blood T cell repertoires in COVID-19. TCRdb's copy holds only in-frame clones and misses some; the assay was immunoSEQ multiplex PCR. Of about 300,000 clones listed, approximately 90% are singletons. Sequencing was carried out using peripheral blood. Receptors were obtained from a middle-aged man with acute or convalescent COVID-19. Both conserved end residues are part of each CDR3. The D gene is left open where the match is weak. Where a row states a size, it is once, few, many or the class of an expanded clone; other rows omit it.

CDR3aa: CASKGGQGVWSPLHF; CDR3nt: TGTGCCAGCAAGGGGGGACAGGGGGTTTGGTCACCCCTCCACTTT; abundance: .; d_gene: TRBD1; v_gene: TRBV25-1; j_gene: TRBJ1-6
CDR3aa: CASSPQGNTEAFF; CDR3nt: TGTGCCAGCAGCCCCCAGGGGAACACTGAAGCTTTCTTT; abundance: .; d_gene: .; v_gene: TRBV2; j_gene: TRBJ1-1
CDR3aa: CAWSTWTSGSTDTQYF; CDR3nt: TGTGCCTGGAGTACCTGGACTAGCGGGAGCACAGATACGCAGTATTTT; abundance: .; d_gene: TRBD2; v_gene: TRBV30; j_gene: TRBJ2-3
CDR3aa: CASSSLAGASTDTQYF; CDR3nt: TGTGCCAGCAGCTCACTAGCGGGGGCCAGCACAGATACGCAGTATTTT; abundance: once; d_gene: TRBD2; v_gene: TRBV7-2; j_gene: TRBJ2-3
CDR3aa: CASSSDVDSEQFF; CDR3nt: TGTGCCAGCAGCTCGGACGTCGACAGCGAGCAGTTCTTC; abundance: .; d_gene: .; v_gene: TRBV7-3; j_gene: TRBJ2-1
CDR3aa: CAIPGHHYEQYF; CDR3nt: TGTGCCATACCGGGACACCACTACGAGCAGTACTTC; abundance: .; d_gene: .; v_gene: TRBV9; j_gene: TRBJ2-7
CDR3aa: CASSLRQGARGANVLTF; CDR3nt: TGTGCCAGCAGTTTAAGACAGGGGGCGCGTGGGGCCAACGTCCTGACTTTC; abundance: .; d_gene: TRBD1; v_gene: TRBV28; j_gene: TRBJ2-6
CDR3aa: CASSPRGRDRSNTGELFF; CDR3nt: TGTGCCAGCAGCCCGCGGGGGCGGGATCGTTCGAACACCGGGGAGCTGTTTTTT; abundance: .; d_gene: .; v_gene: TRBV7-9; j_gene: TRBJ2-2
CDR3aa: CAISESQLSNQPQHF; CDR3nt: TGTGCCATCAGTGAGTCGCAACTTAGCAATCAGCCCCAGCATTTT; abundance: .; d_gene: .; v_gene: TRBV10-3; j_gene: TRBJ1-5
CDR3aa: CASSLDGSGGRTDTQYF; CDR3nt: TGTGCCAGCAGCTTAGATGGGAGCGGGGGGAGAACAGATACGCAGTATTTT; abundance: .; d_gene: TRBD2; v_gene: TRBV11-3; j_gene: TRBJ2-3
CDR3aa: CASSLLDRVAEAFF; CDR3nt: TGTGCCAGCAGCTTATTGGACAGGGTTGCTGAAGCTTTCTTT; abundance: once; d_gene: TRBD1; v_gene: TRBV7-9; j_gene: TRBJ1-1
CDR3aa: CASGSDREGEQFF; CDR3nt: TGTGCCAGCGGTTCGGACAGGGAGGGTGAGCAGTTCTTC; abundance: .; d_gene: .; v_gene: TRBV6-5; j_gene: TRBJ2-1
CDR3aa: CASSPWGNRESTEAFF; CDR3nt: TGTGCCAGCAGCCCATGGGGGAACAGGGAAAGCACTGAAGCTTTCTTT; abundance: .; d_gene: .; v_gene: TRBV7-8; j_gene: TRBJ1-1
CDR3aa: CASSLRLSSGGLTDTQYF; CDR3nt: TGTGCCAGCAGCTTACGACTATCCAGCGGGGGCCTCACAGATACGCAGTATTTT; abundance: .; d_gene: TRBD2; v_gene: TRBV7-8; j_gene: TRBJ2-3
CDR3aa: CASRAGVVRNTEAFF; CDR3nt: TGTGCCAGCAGAGCAGGGGTAGTAAGGAACACTGAAGCTTTCTTT; abundance: .; d_gene: .; v_gene: TRBV27; j_gene: TRBJ1-1
CDR3aa: CATSDFPGTGNNEQFF; CDR3nt: TGTGCCACCAGTGATTTTCCCGGGACAGGCAACAATGAGCAGTTCTTC; abundance: .; d_gene: TRBD1; v_gene: TRBV24-1; j_gene: TRBJ2-1
CDR3aa: CATLGVGQSYEQYF; CDR3nt: TGTGCCACCCTGGGAGTGGGACAGTCCTACGAGCAGTACTTC; abundance: .; d_gene: TRBD1; v_gene: TRBV10-3; j_gene: TRBJ2-7
CDR3aa: CASSLWRGFMNTEAFF; CDR3nt: TGTGCCAGCAGCTTATGGAGGGGTTTCATGAACACTGAAGCTTTCTTT; abundance: .; d_gene: .; v_gene: TRBV7-9; j_gene: TRBJ1-1
CDR3aa: CASSQGGYSNQPQHF; CDR3nt: TGTGCCAGCAGCCAAGGAGGGTATAGCAATCAGCCCCAGCATTTT; abundance: .; d_gene: .; v_gene: TRBV3-1/TRBV3-2; j_gene: TRBJ1-5
CDR3aa: CASSSQGGPYNEQFF; CDR3nt: TGTGCCAGCTCCTCCCAGGGTGGTCCCTACAATGAGCAGTTCTTC; abundance: .; d_gene: .; v_gene: TRBV18; j_gene: TRBJ2-1
CDR3aa: CASSQLAGAATQYF; CDR3nt: TGTGCCAGCAGCCAACTGGCAGGCGCAGCTACGCAGTATTTT; abundance: .; d_gene: .; v_gene: TRBV14; j_gene: TRBJ2-3
CDR3aa: CASSTPGQRAGELFF; CDR3nt: TGTGCCAGTAGTACCCCGGGACAGAGGGCCGGGGAGCTGTTTTTT; abundance: .; d_gene: TRBD1; v_gene: TRBV19; j_gene: TRBJ2-2
CDR3aa: CAWSSRFQAAYEQYF; CDR3nt: TGTGCCTGGAGTAGCCGATTTCAGGCTGCCTACGAGCAGTACTTC; abundance: .; d_gene: .; v_gene: TRBV30; j_gene: TRBJ2-7
CDR3aa: CATRTGGVETQYF; CDR3nt: TGTGCCACCCGGACAGGGGGCGTGGAGACCCAGTACTTC; abundance: few; d_gene: TRBD1; v_gene: TRBV6-5; j_gene: TRBJ2-5
CDR3aa: CAWSRQGGITEAFF; CDR3nt: TGTGCCTGGAGCCGACAGGGAGGTATCACTGAAGCTTTCTTT; abundance: .; d_gene: TRBD1; v_gene: TRBV30; j_gene: TRBJ1-1
CDR3aa: CSASTVSGQSYEQYF; CDR3nt: TGCAGTGCTAGTACTGTGTCGGGACAATCATACGAGCAGTACTTC; abundance: once; d_gene: .; v_gene: TRBV20-1; j_gene: TRBJ2-7
CDR3aa: CASSLAGGPHNEQFF; CDR3nt: TGTGCCAGCAGCTTAGCGGGGGGGCCACACAATGAGCAGTTCTTC; abundance: .; d_gene: TRBD2; v_gene: TRBV5-6; j_gene: TRBJ2-1
CDR3aa: CATSGLSGAGIYEQYF; CDR3nt: TGTGCCACCAGTGGGCTTTCTGGGGCTGGTATTTACGAGCAGTACTTC; abundance: .; d_gene: .; v_gene: TRBV24-1; j_gene: TRBJ2-7
CDR3aa: CASTPGRHSTGELFF; CDR3nt: TGTGCCAGCACCCCAGGGAGGCACTCCACCGGGGAGCTGTTTTTT; abundance: .; d_gene: .; v_gene: TRBV9; j_gene: TRBJ2-2
CDR3aa: CASSYYGGNEQFF; CDR3nt: TGTGCCAGCAGTTACTACGGAGGGAATGAGCAGTTCTTC; abundance: .; d_gene: .; v_gene: TRBV6-2/TRBV6-3; j_gene: TRBJ2-1
CDR3aa: CALPGSDQPQHF; CDR3nt: TGTGCTCTGCCAGGGTCAGATCAGCCCCAGCATTTT; abundance: .; d_gene: .; v_gene: TRBV11-3; j_gene: TRBJ1-5
CDR3aa: CASRRGLYYGYTF; CDR3nt: TGTGCCAGCAGAAGGGGGCTATACTATGGCTACACCTTC; abundance: once; d_gene: TRBD1; v_gene: TRBV6-5; j_gene: TRBJ1-2
CDR3aa: CASSRPGMAEPEAFF; CDR3nt: TGTGCCAGCAGCCGTCCGGGAATGGCGGAACCAGAAGCTTTCTTT; abundance: .; d_gene: .; v_gene: TRBV3-1/TRBV3-2; j_gene: TRBJ1-1
CDR3aa: CASSQGGYEQFF; CDR3nt: TGTGCCAGCTCCCAAGGGGGTTATGAGCAGTTCTTC; abundance: .; d_gene: .; v_gene: TRBV6-5; j_gene: TRBJ2-1
CDR3aa: CASKVGGLNTEAFF; CDR3nt: TGTGCCAGCAAAGTAGGGGGTCTGAACACTGAAGCTTTCTTT; abundance: .; d_gene: .; v_gene: TRBV2; j_gene: TRBJ1-1
CDR3aa: CASSAGLAPYYEQYF; CDR3nt: TGTGCCAGCAGCGCCGGACTAGCCCCTTACTACGAGCAGTACTTC; abundance: .; d_gene: TRBD2; v_gene: TRBV9; j_gene: TRBJ2-7
CDR3aa: CASSWTGSSYEQYF; CDR3nt: TGTGCCAGCAGCTGGACAGGGAGCTCCTACGAGCAGTACTTC; abundance: .; d_gene: TRBD1; v_gene: TRBV5-5; j_gene: TRBJ2-7
CDR3aa: CASSQVGAGYTF; CDR3nt: TGTGCCAGCAGCCAAGTGGGGGCTGGCTACACCTTC; abundance: .; d_gene: .; v_gene: TRBV14; j_gene: TRBJ1-2
CDR3aa: CASTTRDRGTYEQYF; CDR3nt: TGTGCCAGCACCACCAGGGACAGGGGTACCTACGAGCAGTACTTC; abundance: few; d_gene: TRBD1; v_gene: TRBV27; j_gene: TRBJ2-7
CDR3aa: CASSTRLDNEQFF; CDR3nt: TGCGCCAGCAGTACTAGATTGGACAATGAGCAGTTCTTC; abundance: .; d_gene: .; v_gene: TRBV10-1; j_gene: TRBJ2-1
CDR3aa: CASSVGQGVAGANVLTF; CDR3nt: TGTGCCAGCAGTGTGGGACAGGGGGTCGCTGGGGCCAACGTCCTGACTTTC; abundance: .; d_gene: TRBD1; v_gene: TRBV6-4; j_gene: TRBJ2-6
CDR3aa: CASSELRVYGYTF; CDR3nt: TGTGCCAGCAGTGAACTCAGGGTCTATGGCTACACCTTC; abundance: few; d_gene: .; v_gene: TRBV2; j_gene: TRBJ1-2
CDR3aa: CASRGDNNQPQHF; CDR3nt: TGTGCCAGCAGAGGGGACAACAATCAGCCCCAGCATTTT; abundance: .; d_gene: .; v_gene: TRBV2; j_gene: TRBJ1-5
CDR3aa: CASSLRGKGGELFF; CDR3nt: TGTGCCAGCAGCTTAAGAGGGAAAGGCGGGGAGCTGTTTTTT; abundance: .; d_gene: .; v_gene: TRBV7-7; j_gene: TRBJ2-2
CDR3aa: CASSPTYRGGVNTEAFF; CDR3nt: TGTGCCAGCAGCCCCACCTACAGGGGAGGAGTGAACACTGAAGCTTTCTTT; abundance: .; d_gene: TRBD1; v_gene: TRBV7-8; j_gene: TRBJ1-1
CDR3aa: CASSPRQGNLQFYSNQPQHF; CDR3nt: TGTGCCAGCAGTCCTCGACAGGGAAATCTTCAGTTTTATAGCAATCAGCCCCAGCATTTT; abundance: .; d_gene: TRBD1; v_gene: TRBV6-6; j_gene: TRBJ1-5
CDR3aa: CASSPTSGVYNEQFF; CDR3nt: TGTGCCAGCAGCCCGACTAGCGGGGTATACAATGAGCAGTTCTTC; abundance: few; d_gene: TRBD2; v_gene: TRBV5-4; j_gene: TRBJ2-1
CDR3aa: CASSSEDRPYEQYF; CDR3nt: TGTGCCAGCAGCTCTGAGGACAGACCCTACGAGCAGTACTTC; abundance: once; d_gene: .; v_gene: TRBV5-4; j_gene: TRBJ2-7
CDR3aa: CATSAPQYEQYF; CDR3nt: TGTGCCACCAGTGCCCCCCAATACGAGCAGTACTTC; abundance: .; d_gene: .; v_gene: TRBV24-1; j_gene: TRBJ2-7
CDR3aa: CATSRAGGLADYEQYF; CDR3nt: TGTGCCACCAGCAGAGCCGGAGGACTAGCGGACTACGAGCAGTACTTC; abundance: .; d_gene: TRBD2; v_gene: TRBV15; j_gene: TRBJ2-7
CDR3aa: CATKLAQITDTQYF; CDR3nt: TGTGCCACGAAACTAGCGCAAATCACAGATACGCAGTATTTT; abundance: .; d_gene: TRBD2; v_gene: TRBV2; j_gene: TRBJ2-3
CDR3aa: CASSQGQLNTGELFF; CDR3nt: TGTGCCAGCTCACAAGGACAACTGAACACCGGGGAGCTGTTTTTT; abundance: .; d_gene: .; v_gene: TRBV18; j_gene: TRBJ2-2
CDR3aa: CASKKEGGSYGYTF; CDR3nt: TGTGCCAGCAAGAAGGAGGGGGGGAGTTATGGCTACACCTTC; abundance: .; d_gene: .; v_gene: TRBV6-5; j_gene: TRBJ1-2
CDR3aa: CASSPGLGARKGNEQFF; CDR3nt: TGTGCCAGCTCACCGGGACTAGGAGCTCGGAAGGGCAATGAGCAGTTCTTC; abundance: .; d_gene: TRBD2; v_gene: TRBV18; j_gene: TRBJ2-1
CDR3aa: CASSYSGTGGGGYTF; CDR3nt: TGTGCCAGCAGTTACTCGGGGACAGGCGGCGGAGGCTACACCTTC; abundance: .; d_gene: TRBD1; v_gene: TRBV6-6; j_gene: TRBJ1-2